These T cell receptor beta chains were read from a single sample in a study of T-cell memory formation after mild COVID-19. A single record per CDR3 protein comes from TCRdb applying MiXCR to the 5' RACE reads. The sample lists approximately 430,000 distinct CDR3 sequences, 23% occurring once. The sequenced sample was PBMCs or a T cell subset sorted from them (not recorded which). All receptors come from an adult woman who had mild COVID-19 (a few samples of this study predate the infection). Cell type and time point are not known. Each CDR3 is given with its conserved first and last residue. The D gene is left open where the match is weak. For some rows the clone size is stated as once, few or many, or as a class when expanded; others skip it.

cdr3_nt: TGCAGCGTAGAGGGACAGGACACTTATGGCTACACCTTC
cdr3_aa: CSVEGQDTYGYTF
j_call: TRBJ1-2
d_call: TRBD1
v_call: TRBV29-1
clone_size: once

cdr3_nt: TGTGCCAACGGACCGGGCTACGAGCAGTACTTC
cdr3_aa: CANGPGYEQYF
j_call: TRBJ2-7
d_call: -
v_call: TRBV2
clone_size: -

cdr3_nt: TGTGCCAGCAGTCAATCACGGCAGGGAACTAGATATTGGGAGCAGTTCTTC
cdr3_aa: CASSQSRQGTRYWEQFF
j_call: TRBJ2-1
d_call: -
v_call: TRBV7-6
clone_size: few

cdr3_nt: TGTGCCAGCAGACCTGACAGCTACTCCTATAATTCACCCCTCCACTTT
cdr3_aa: CASRPDSYSYNSPLHF
j_call: TRBJ1-6
d_call: -
v_call: TRBV12-3/TRBV12-4
clone_size: -

cdr3_nt: TGCAGCGCCCCGGGGAGCGGTGGCACAGATACGCAGTATTTT
cdr3_aa: CSAPGSGGTDTQYF
j_call: TRBJ2-3
d_call: -
v_call: TRBV29-1
clone_size: -

cdr3_nt: TGTGCCAGCAGTACCGGGGGAGGCACCATATATTTT
cdr3_aa: CASSTGGGTIYF
j_call: TRBJ1-3
d_call: -
v_call: TRBV6-5
clone_size: -

cdr3_nt: TGTGCCAGCAGTTTAGTGGACACCTACGAGCAGTACTTC
cdr3_aa: CASSLVDTYEQYF
j_call: TRBJ2-7
d_call: -
v_call: TRBV12-3/TRBV12-4
clone_size: large

cdr3_nt: TGTGCCAGCAGCTCGACAGGGGTCCTCTCCTACGAGCAGTACTTC
cdr3_aa: CASSSTGVLSYEQYF
j_call: TRBJ2-7
d_call: TRBD1
v_call: TRBV7-8
clone_size: -

cdr3_nt: TGTGCCAGCAGCATCGGACAGGGGCATATCGGGGAGCTGTTTTTT
cdr3_aa: CASSIGQGHIGELFF
j_call: TRBJ2-2
d_call: TRBD1
v_call: TRBV5-4
clone_size: -

cdr3_nt: TGTGCCAGCAGCTTAGGCGCCGTAACAGATACGCAGTATTTT
cdr3_aa: CASSLGAVTDTQYF
j_call: TRBJ2-3
d_call: -
v_call: TRBV7-9
clone_size: -

cdr3_nt: TGTGCCAGCAGTCCCCCGGCCCATCAGCCCCAGCATTTT
cdr3_aa: CASSPPAHQPQHF
j_call: TRBJ1-5
d_call: -
v_call: TRBV6-6
clone_size: -

cdr3_nt: TGTGCCAGCAGTTCTCGTGGCGGGGGGGCGTCAGATACGCAGTATTTT
cdr3_aa: CASSSRGGGASDTQYF
j_call: TRBJ2-3
d_call: TRBD2
v_call: TRBV11-2
clone_size: few

cdr3_nt: TGCGCCAGCAGCTTGGCCGGGGGACAACCCAACTATGGCTACACCTTC
cdr3_aa: CASSLAGGQPNYGYTF
j_call: TRBJ1-2
d_call: -
v_call: TRBV5-1
clone_size: -

cdr3_nt: TGTGCCAGCAGCTCGACAGGTTGGGAGACCCAGTACTTC
cdr3_aa: CASSSTGWETQYF
j_call: TRBJ2-5
d_call: -
v_call: TRBV7-2
clone_size: few

cdr3_nt: TGCGCCAGCAGCGGAGAGGGACAGCCATATGAAAAACTGTTTTTT
cdr3_aa: CASSGEGQPYEKLFF
j_call: TRBJ1-4
d_call: TRBD1
v_call: TRBV5-1
clone_size: many

cdr3_nt: TGTGCCAGCAGCTCCGGGGGGGCAGCTTTCTTT
cdr3_aa: CASSSGGAAFF
j_call: TRBJ1-1
d_call: -
v_call: TRBV7-3
clone_size: -

cdr3_nt: TGCGCCAGCAGCTTCACAGGGGGCGAGGAAGAGACCCAGTACTTC
cdr3_aa: CASSFTGGEEETQYF
j_call: TRBJ2-5
d_call: TRBD1
v_call: TRBV5-1
clone_size: -

cdr3_nt: TGTGCCAGCAGTGAACGTGGCCCGCTTGGCTACACCTTC
cdr3_aa: CASSERGPLGYTF
j_call: TRBJ1-2
d_call: -
v_call: TRBV2
clone_size: few

cdr3_nt: TGTGCCAGCTCACCAGGGACAAACTACGAGCAGTACTTC
cdr3_aa: CASSPGTNYEQYF
j_call: TRBJ2-7
d_call: -
v_call: TRBV18
clone_size: -

cdr3_nt: TGCAGCGCCGGAACAGGTTCCTACGAGCAGTACTTC
cdr3_aa: CSAGTGSYEQYF
j_call: TRBJ2-7
d_call: -
v_call: TRBV29-1
clone_size: -

cdr3_nt: TGTGCCAGCAGCTTATTTCCAGGGGAAAGATCACCCCTCCACTTT
cdr3_aa: CASSLFPGERSPLHF
j_call: TRBJ1-6
d_call: -
v_call: TRBV7-6
clone_size: few

cdr3_nt: TGTGCCAGCCGGAGGGTAGGGGATCAGCCCCAGCATTTT
cdr3_aa: CASRRVGDQPQHF
j_call: TRBJ1-5
d_call: -
v_call: TRBV6-2/TRBV6-3
clone_size: few

cdr3_nt: TGTGCCAGCAGCGTGGGGGACGACCCCTTGGTTTACTTC
cdr3_aa: CASSVGDDPLVYF
j_call: TRBJ2-5
d_call: -
v_call: TRBV9
clone_size: -

cdr3_nt: TGCGCCAGCAGCTTGGAGAGGGGGTTGGGCACTGAAGCTTTCTTT
cdr3_aa: CASSLERGLGTEAFF
j_call: TRBJ1-1
d_call: -
v_call: TRBV5-1
clone_size: -

cdr3_nt: TGTGCCAGCAGTTTATATTGGGGGGGCCGTTACAATGAGCAGTTCTTC
cdr3_aa: CASSLYWGGRYNEQFF
j_call: TRBJ2-1
d_call: -
v_call: TRBV12-3/TRBV12-4
clone_size: -